The 24 T cell receptor beta chains below were found in one sample sequenced in a study of blood T cell repertoires in COVID-19. Profiled with immunoSEQ multiplex PCR; TCRdb holds only in-frame clones, not every one. The sample records around 130,000 clones, approximately 83% being singletons. Input material: peripheral blood. These TCRs come from a woman aged 45-59 years who had recovered from COVID-19.

This chain uses TRBV7-9 with TRBJ1-1; 8 bases fit TRBD1. J lost 12 bases, V lost 5 bases, and 11 bases had no gene match. The germline V gene has CDR1 SEHNR and CDR2 FQNEAQ (reference sequence). This CDR3 spans 13 amino acids. The CDR3 here is CASSPDRGQGPFF. As DNA, the CDR3 is TGTGCCAGCAGCCCAGACAGGGGCCAGGGCCCTTTCTTT.

The chain joins TRBV6-6 to TRBJ2-1, with TRBD1 matching over 9 bases. Germline CDR1 is MNHNY and CDR2 is SVGAGI (reference sequence). V was clipped by 6 bases and J by 8 bases; unmatched bases: 11. This CDR3 spans 15 amino acids. The CDR3 here is CASRDRGGTWDEQFF. CDR3 nucleotides: TGTGCCAGCAGGGACAGGGGTGGGACTTGGGATGAGCAGTTCTTC.

This clone has just one count. The chain carries TRBV15 and TRBJ1-5; maybe TRBD1 (5 bases). This CDR3 is built from 16 residues. V was shortened by 1 base and J by 5 bases, with 15 bases between the two germline ends. Germline CDR1 is LNHNV and CDR2 is YYDKDF (reference sequence). CDR3 protein: CATSRVRGWSDQPQHF. For the CDR3, the DNA is TGTGCCACCAGCAGAGTTAGGGGATGGTCCGATCAGCCCCAGCATTTT.

The CDR3 coding sequence is TGTGCCAGCCGGGCAACCAGCGGTAACACCGGGGAGCTGTTTTTT. As protein: CASRATSGNTGELFF. V is TRBV2 and J is TRBJ2-2; D is possibly TRBD2 (5 bases). Germline CDR1 SNHLY, CDR2 FYNNEI. V was clipped by 8 bases and J by 2 bases, with 15 bases between them. The CDR3 sequence is 15 residues long.

The CDR3 DNA reads TGTGCCAGCAGCTCCGACCCACTCCGGAGCTCCTCGAACACTGAAGCTTTCTTT. This sequence encodes CASSSDPLRSSSNTEAFF. The genes are TRBV7-2 and TRBJ1-1, with no clear D. Germline V lookup: CDR1 SGHTA, CDR2 FQGNSA. V was trimmed by 4 bases and J by 1 base, leaving 22 bases between them. This CDR3 contains 18 residues.

J is TRBJ2-1 and V is TRBV27; 14 nucleotides align to TRBD2. The V gene's germline CDR1 is MNHEY and CDR2 SMNVEV (reference sequence). This CDR3 has 14 amino acids. The J segment lost 9 bases and the V segment lost 7 bases, leaving 5 bases of the junction unmatched. The CDR3 loop reads CASTGTSGSGEQFF. CDR3 DNA: TGTGCCAGCACCGGGACTAGCGGGAGTGGTGAGCAGTTCTTC.

CDR3 sequence (DNA): TGTGCCAGCAGCTTAGCGCGGTGGAGCTCCTATAATTCACCCCTCCACTTT. Protein: CASSLARWSSYNSPLHF. The V and J genes are TRBV7-2 and TRBJ1-6; D gene ambiguous. The germline gives CDR1 SGHTA, CDR2 FQGNSA. CDR3 length: 17 amino acids. Deletions cut 0 bases from V and 0 bases from J, with 9 bases between.

V is TRBV19 and J is TRBJ2-3, with D unclear. The CDR3 consists of 15 residues. Trimming removed 5 bases at V and 0 bases at J, with 12 bases between. CDR1 and CDR2 (germline): LNHDA, SQIVND (reference sequence). CDR3 in DNA: TGTGCCAGTAGTCTGAGACTTTCCAGCACAGATACGCAGTATTTT. It yields the protein CASSLRLSSTDTQYF.

The chain is built from TRBV6-5 and TRBJ2-1; 8 nucleotides agree with TRBD2. Germline V gene data show CDR1 as MNHEY and CDR2 as SVGAGI. CDR3 length: 14 amino acids. Trimming removed 0 bases from V and 10 bases from J; junction bases left unmatched: 5. The CDR3 region is CASSYSDGGGEQFF. CDR3 nucleotide sequence: TGTGCCAGCAGTTACTCCGACGGGGGGGGCGAGCAGTTCTTC.

The V and J genes are TRBV5-6 and TRBJ1-2, with TRBD1 identical over 9 bases. V lost 5 bases and J lost 6; bases outside the gene matches: 8. Germline values: CDR1 SGHDT, CDR2 YYEEEE. The CDR3 is 14 residues long. CDR3 in DNA: TGTGCCAGCAGAACAGGGGGCATCAGGGATGGCTACACCTTC. The encoded protein is CASRTGGIRDGYTF.

The CDR3 loop reads CASSQSYVGTGREKLFF. DNA for the CDR3: TGTGCCAGCAGCCAAAGTTACGTCGGGACAGGAAGGGAAAAACTGTTTTTT. The chain uses TRBV3-1 (or the pseudogene TRBV3-2) and TRBJ1-4, with 8 nucleotides matching TRBD1. Germline assignment: CDR1 LGHDT and CDR2 YNNKEL (reference sequence). The CDR3 is 17 residues long. The junction had 13 bases not matched to a gene; V was cut back by 2 bases and J by 8 bases.

This chain uses TRBV5-5 with TRBJ1-5; 7 bases are a match to TRBD1. Losses at the gene ends were 4 bases for V and 5 bases for J; bases not matched to a gene: 3. Germline V gene lookup returns CDR1 SGHKS and CDR2 YYEKEE (reference sequence). This CDR3 spans 13 amino acids. The CDR3 sequence is CASSLQGDQPQHF. For the CDR3, the DNA is TGTGCCAGCAGCCTTCAGGGGGATCAGCCCCAGCATTTT.

The CDR3 nucleotides are TGTGCCAGCAGCTTAGGAGACACCGCTCCCTATGGCTACACCTTC. Translation: CASSLGDTAPYGYTF. The rearrangement joins TRBV7-9 to TRBJ1-2, with no clear D. The CDR3 runs 15 residues. The germline V gene has CDR1 SEHNR and CDR2 FQNEAQ (reference sequence). Deletions cut 1 base from V and 4 bases from J, with 13 bases between.

The chain is built from TRBV7-2 and TRBJ2-7; 7 bases align to TRBD1. The CDR3 runs 15 residues. Germline CDR1 and CDR2: SGHTA and FQGNSA. J lost 5 bases, V lost 3 bases, and 10 bases had no gene match. The CDR3 nucleotides read TGTGCCAGCAGCTTCGCCCCGGGACAGAGGGACGAGCAGTACTTC. Protein product: CASSFAPGQRDEQYF.

This clone was seen more than once but under ten times. The chain carries TRBV5-8 and TRBJ1-5, with 8 bases aligning to TRBD1. The CDR3 spans 16 residues. Germline V gene sequence: CDR1 SGHTS, CDR2 YDEGEE. Losses at the gene ends were 2 bases for V and 4 bases for J; bases not matched to a gene: 8. The CDR3 DNA follows: TGTGCCAGCAGCTTAACCGGGACAGGCGGGAATCAGCCCCAGCATTTT. Its translation is CASSLTGTGGNQPQHF.

This chain connects TRBV11-2 to TRBJ2-3, with 8 bases that match TRBD2. Germline CDR1 and CDR2: SGHAT and FQNNGV. V dropped 5 bases and J dropped 0; count of bases not matched to a gene: 7. CDR3 length equals 16 residues. This CDR3 reads CASSLAGGVSTDTQYF. CDR3 coding DNA: TGTGCCAGCAGCCTAGCGGGCGGGGTCAGCACAGATACGCAGTATTTT.

The chain joins TRBV11-2 to TRBJ1-5; a possible D gene is TRBD1 (5 bases). V dropped 0 bases and J dropped 4 bases, with 19 bases sitting between them. The germline gives CDR1 SGHAT, CDR2 FQNNGV. This CDR3 has 18 amino acids. CDR3 sequence: CASSLDVFVNQGNQPQHF. CDR3 DNA sequence: TGTGCCAGCAGCTTAGATGTCTTTGTCAACCAGGGAAATCAGCCCCAGCATTTT.

The chain joins TRBV18 to TRBJ2-5; D not certain. Germline V CDR1 and CDR2: KGHSH, LQKENI. The CDR3 extends over 12 amino acids. V dropped 4 bases and J dropped 3 bases, with 6 bases sitting between them. The CDR3 DNA sequence: TGTGCCAGCTCACGAGAGAAAGAGACCCAGTACTTC. This codes for CASSREKETQYF.

The genes are TRBV9 and TRBJ1-2, with D perhaps matching TRBD1 (5 bases). The germline gives CDR1 SGDLS, CDR2 YYNGEE. V lost 4 bases and J lost 6, with 19 bases in between. The CDR3 has 15 residues. CDR3 residues: CASSSSAGPRDGYTF. CDR3 nucleotides: TGTGCCAGCAGCTCTAGCGCGGGGCCCCGGGATGGCTACACCTTC.

J is TRBJ2-5 and V is TRBV11-3; tentatively, D is TRBD2 (6 bases). V lost 2 bases and J 5 bases, leaving 15 bases between the germline ends. Per the germline V gene, CDR1 is SGHNT and CDR2 is YENEEA. The length of the CDR3 is 15 residues. CDR3: CASSLSGGNGETQYF. CDR3 nucleotides: TGTGCCAGCAGCTTATCGGGCGGGAATGGGGAGACCCAGTACTTC.

This clone was seen ten or more times. The CDR3 here is CASSQDTRIGAGREQYF. The CDR3 coding sequence is TGTGCCAGCAGCCAAGACACACGGATTGGGGCAGGGCGCGAGCAGTACTTC. This rearrangement joins TRBV4-2 to TRBJ2-7; possibly TRBD1 for D (5 bases). The V end lost 0 bases, the J end lost 6 bases, and 21 bases lay between the germline ends. CDR1 and CDR2 from the germline V gene are LGHNA and YNFKEQ. CDR3 length equals 17 residues.

This chain connects TRBV2 to TRBJ1-1; 10 bases are shared with TRBD1. The CDR3 is 14 amino acids. Germline V gene data show CDR1 as SNHLY and CDR2 as FYNNEI. V lost 7 bases, J lost 7 bases, and 9 bases stayed unmatched. The CDR3 sequence is CASTPGQGLIEAFF. CDR3 DNA: TGTGCCAGCACCCCGGGACAGGGGTTGATTGAAGCTTTCTTT.

The V and J genes are TRBV4-3 and TRBJ2-2; possibly TRBD2 for D (6 bases). V lost 3 bases and J lost 1, with 9 bases in between. Germline CDR1 LGHNA, CDR2 YSLEER. The CDR3 consists of 15 residues. The CDR3 DNA follows: TGCGCCAGCAGCCAGGGGCGGGAGAACACCGGGGAGCTGTTTTTT. Translated: CASSQGRENTGELFF.

A few counts support this clone. This chain uses TRBV7-3 with TRBJ2-2; possible D gene TRBD1, 6 bases. Looked up from germline, CDR1 is SGHTA and CDR2 is FQGTGA. V was shortened by 4 bases and J by 8 bases, with 14 bases between the two germline ends. This CDR3 is 14 amino acids long. CDR3 nucleotide sequence: TGTGCCAGCAGCTCACAGGGTTTTACAGGGGAGCTGTTTTTT. Residues: CASSSQGFTGELFF.